This TCR beta chain was sequenced for a study of Graves' ophthalmopathy and Graves' hyperthyroidism. About the research overall: Researchers obtained peripheral blood at initial diagnosis, before any treatment had begun.

Researchers took RNA transcripts and amplified TCR beta CDR3 regions from them. Following a first-round RT-PCR that used HTBI primers, a second-round multiplex PCR was carried out. TCRdb analysed the multiplex PCR reads with MiXCR anew, one entry per CDR3 protein. The data show roughly 420,000 distinct CDR3 sequences, roughly 20% seen once. Study-wide results and limits: Both a roughly 70% sensitivity and an approximately 77% specificity characterized the model's predictions of ophthalmopathy progression. Distinction of ophthalmopathy from stable hyperthyroidism by a 13-signature model reached approximately 88% sensitivity and just under 84% specificity.

Germline CDR1 reads SGHTA; CDR2 reads FQGNSA. The CDR3 contains 15 residues. V lost 4 bases, J lost 2 bases, and 5 bases stayed unmatched. There are many counts of this clonotype. What it recognizes is unknown. The sequenced sample consisted of peripheral blood. This sequence originates from a woman under 30 with stable Graves' hyperthyroidism. This chain connects TRBV7-2 to TRBJ1-2; 9 nucleotides match TRBD1. CDR3 region: CASSYLQGANYGYTF. The CDR3 nucleotides read TGTGCCAGCAGCTATTTACAGGGGGCGAACTATGGCTACACCTTC.